The present T cell receptor (beta chain) was sequenced within a study of T cell responses to AZD1222 COVID-19 vaccine. TCRdb's copy holds only in-frame clones and misses some; the assay was immunoSEQ multiplex PCR. The data contain approximately 150,000 clones, over 75% of them singletons. The specimen comprised peripheral blood, sampled 28 days after the second AZD1222 dose. This TCR derives from an adult who received the AZD1222 COVID-19 vaccine.

In DNA, the CDR3 is TGTGCCAGCAGCTTATGGATCCAAGAGACCCAGTACTTC. It codes for CASSLWIQETQYF. The chain uses TRBV11-2 and TRBJ2-5; D is unresolved. Between the trimmed V and J ends, which lost 2 bases and 1 base, there was a span of 5 bases. Germline V gene sequence: CDR1 SGHAT, CDR2 FQNNGV. The CDR3 totals 13 residues.